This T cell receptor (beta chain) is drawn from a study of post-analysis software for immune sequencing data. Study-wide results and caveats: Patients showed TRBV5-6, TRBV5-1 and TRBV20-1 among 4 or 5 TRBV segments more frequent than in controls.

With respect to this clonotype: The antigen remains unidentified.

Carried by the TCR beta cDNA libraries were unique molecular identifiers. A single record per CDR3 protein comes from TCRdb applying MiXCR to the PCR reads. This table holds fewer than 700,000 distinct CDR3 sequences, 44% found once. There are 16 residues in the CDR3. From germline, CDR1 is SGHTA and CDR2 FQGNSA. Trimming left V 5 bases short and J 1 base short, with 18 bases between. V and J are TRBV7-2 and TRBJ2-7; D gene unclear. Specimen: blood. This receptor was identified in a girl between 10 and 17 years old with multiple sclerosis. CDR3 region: CASSLLSADPSYEQYF. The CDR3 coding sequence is TGTGCCAGCAGCCTCTTGTCCGCGGATCCTTCCTACGAGCAGTACTTC. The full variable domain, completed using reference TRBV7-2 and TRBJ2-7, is GAGVSQSPSNKVTEKGKDVELRCDPISGHTALYWYRQSLGQGLEFLIYFQGNSAPDKSGLPSDRFSAERTGGSVSTLTIQRTQQEDSAVYLCASSLLSADPSYEQYFGPGTRLTVT.